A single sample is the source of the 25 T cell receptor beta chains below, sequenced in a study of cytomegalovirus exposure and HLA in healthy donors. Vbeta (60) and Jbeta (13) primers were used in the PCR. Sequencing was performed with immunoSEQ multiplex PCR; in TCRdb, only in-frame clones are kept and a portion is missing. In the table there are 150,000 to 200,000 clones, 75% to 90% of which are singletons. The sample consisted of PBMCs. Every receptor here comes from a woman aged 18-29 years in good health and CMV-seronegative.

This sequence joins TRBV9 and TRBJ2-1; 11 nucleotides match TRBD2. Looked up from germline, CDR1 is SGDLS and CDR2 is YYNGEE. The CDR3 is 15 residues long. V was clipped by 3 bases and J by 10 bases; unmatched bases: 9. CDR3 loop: CASSAGGVAGGEQFF. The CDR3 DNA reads TGTGCCAGCAGCGCTGGTGGGGTAGCGGGAGGGGAGCAGTTCTTC. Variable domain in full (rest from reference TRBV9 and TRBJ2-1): DSGVTQTPKHLITATGQRVTLRCSPRSGDLSVYWYQQSLDQGLQFLIQYYNGEERAKGNILERFSAQQFPDLHSELNLSSLELGDSALYFCASSAGGVAGGEQFFGPGTRLTVL.

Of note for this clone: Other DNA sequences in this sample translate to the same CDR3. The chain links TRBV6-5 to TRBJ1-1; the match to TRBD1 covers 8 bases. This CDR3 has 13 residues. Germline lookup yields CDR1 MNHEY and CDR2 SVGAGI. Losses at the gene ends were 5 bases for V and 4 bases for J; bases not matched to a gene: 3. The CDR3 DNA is TGTGCCAGCAGTCGTACAGGGGGCACTGAAGCTTTCTTT. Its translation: CASSRTGGTEAFF.

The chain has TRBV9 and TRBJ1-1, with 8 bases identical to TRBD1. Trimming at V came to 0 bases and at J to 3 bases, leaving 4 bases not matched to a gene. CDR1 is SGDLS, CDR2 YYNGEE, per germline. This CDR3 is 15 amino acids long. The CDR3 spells CASSVAQGADTEAFF. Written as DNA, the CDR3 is TGTGCCAGCAGCGTAGCCCAGGGGGCGGACACTGAAGCTTTCTTT.

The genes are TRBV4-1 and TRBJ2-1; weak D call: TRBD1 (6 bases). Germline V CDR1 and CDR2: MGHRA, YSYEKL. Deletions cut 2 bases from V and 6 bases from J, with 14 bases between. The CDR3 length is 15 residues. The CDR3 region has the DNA TGCGCCAGCAGCCAAAGTCAGGACAGCGCCAATGAGCAGTTCTTC. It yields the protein CASSQSQDSANEQFF.

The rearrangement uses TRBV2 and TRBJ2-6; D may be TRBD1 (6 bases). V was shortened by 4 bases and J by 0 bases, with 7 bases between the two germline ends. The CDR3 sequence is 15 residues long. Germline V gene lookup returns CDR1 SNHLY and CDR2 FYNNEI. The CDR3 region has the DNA TGTGCCAGCAGTGTACAGGGCTCTGGGGCCAACGTCCTGACTTTC. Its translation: CASSVQGSGANVLTF.

Written as DNA, the CDR3 is TGTGCCAGCAGTAAAGGAACAGGCTCTGGGGCCAACGTCCTGACTTTC. It translates to CASSKGTGSGANVLTF. This chain joins TRBV7-9 and TRBJ2-6, with D perhaps TRBD1 (5 bases). The CDR3 runs 16 residues. Trimming removed 6 bases from V and 0 bases from J, with 12 bases in between. Per germline, CDR1 SEHNR and CDR2 FQNEAQ (reference sequence).

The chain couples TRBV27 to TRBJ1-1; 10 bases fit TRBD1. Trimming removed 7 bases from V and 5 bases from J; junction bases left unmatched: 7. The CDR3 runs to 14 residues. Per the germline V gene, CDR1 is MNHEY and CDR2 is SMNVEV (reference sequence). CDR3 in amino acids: CASTDGQGETEAFF. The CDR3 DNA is TGTGCCAGCACCGATGGACAGGGGGAGACTGAAGCTTTCTTT.

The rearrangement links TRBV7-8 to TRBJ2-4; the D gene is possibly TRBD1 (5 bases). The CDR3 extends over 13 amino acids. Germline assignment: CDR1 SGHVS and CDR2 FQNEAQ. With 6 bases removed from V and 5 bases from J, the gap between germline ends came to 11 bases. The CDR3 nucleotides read TGTGCCAGCAGGCGGACAAATGAAAACATTCAGTACTTC. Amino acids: CASRRTNENIQYF.

The CDR3 bases are TGTGCCAGCAGTCCCCGAGCCGGGACTAGCTGGGTCGAGCAGTACTTC. Amino acids: CASSPRAGTSWVEQYF. The rearrangement uses TRBV27 and TRBJ2-7, with TRBD2 matching over 9 bases. Germline CDR1 MNHEY, CDR2 SMNVEV (reference sequence). With V trimmed by 5 bases and J by 6 bases, 14 bases remained unmatched. The CDR3 totals 16 residues.

The CDR3 reads CATGTAQRTQYF. CDR3 DNA sequence: TGTGCCACCGGGACTGCCCAACGGACCCAGTACTTC. J is TRBJ2-5 and V is TRBV7-2, with D perhaps TRBD2 (6 bases). Trimming left V 10 bases short and J 7 bases short, with 16 bases between. The germline V gene encodes CDR1 SGHTA and CDR2 FQGNSA. The CDR3 extends over 12 amino acids.

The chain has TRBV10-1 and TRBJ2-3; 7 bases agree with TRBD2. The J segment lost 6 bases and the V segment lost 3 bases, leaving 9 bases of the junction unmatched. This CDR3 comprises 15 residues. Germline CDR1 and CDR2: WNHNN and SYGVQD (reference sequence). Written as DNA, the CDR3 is TGCGCCAGCAGTGATATGGGCGGGAGCGTCGATACGCAGTATTTT. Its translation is CASSDMGGSVDTQYF.

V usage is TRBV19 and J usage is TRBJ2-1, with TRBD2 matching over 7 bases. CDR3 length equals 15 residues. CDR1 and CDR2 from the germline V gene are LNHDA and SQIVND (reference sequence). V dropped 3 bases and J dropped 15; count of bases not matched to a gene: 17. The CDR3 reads CASSMMSAGLVSLFF. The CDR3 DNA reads TGTGCCAGTAGTATGATGTCAGCGGGGCTGGTCAGTCTGTTCTTC.

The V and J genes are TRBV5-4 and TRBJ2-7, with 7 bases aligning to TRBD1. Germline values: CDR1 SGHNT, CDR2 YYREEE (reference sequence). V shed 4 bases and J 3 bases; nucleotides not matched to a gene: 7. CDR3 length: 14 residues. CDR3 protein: CASSLRDSSYEQYF. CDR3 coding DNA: TGTGCCAGCAGCCTACGGGACAGTAGCTACGAGCAGTACTTC. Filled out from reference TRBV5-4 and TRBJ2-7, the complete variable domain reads ETGVTQSPTHLIKTRGQQVTLRCSSQSGHNTVSWYQQALGQGPQFIFQYYREEENGRGNFPPRFSGLQFPNYSSELNVNALELDDSALYLCASSLRDSSYEQYFGPGTRLTVT.

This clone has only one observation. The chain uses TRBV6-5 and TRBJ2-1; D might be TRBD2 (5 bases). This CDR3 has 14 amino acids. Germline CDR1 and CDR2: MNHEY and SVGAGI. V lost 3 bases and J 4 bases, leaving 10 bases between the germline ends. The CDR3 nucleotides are TGTGCCAGCAGTTATGCAGAGGGTTACAATGAGCAGTTCTTC. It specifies CASSYAEGYNEQFF.

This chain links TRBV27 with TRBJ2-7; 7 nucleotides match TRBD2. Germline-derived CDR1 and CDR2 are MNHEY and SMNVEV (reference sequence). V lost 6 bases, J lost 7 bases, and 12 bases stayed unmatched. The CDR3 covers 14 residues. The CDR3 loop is CASSPSRAGREQYF. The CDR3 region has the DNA TGTGCCAGCAGCCCCTCCAGGGCCGGGAGGGAGCAGTACTTC.

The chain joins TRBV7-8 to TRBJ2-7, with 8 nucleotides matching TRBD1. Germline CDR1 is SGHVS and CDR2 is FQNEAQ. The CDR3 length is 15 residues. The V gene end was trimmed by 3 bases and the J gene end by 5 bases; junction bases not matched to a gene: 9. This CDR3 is CASSLNRGVQDEQYF. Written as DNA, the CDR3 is TGTGCCAGCAGCTTGAACAGGGGGGTTCAGGACGAGCAGTACTTC.

This chain's CDR3 is CASPGVTGELFF. CDR3 nucleotides: TGTGCCAGTCCAGGGGTTACCGGGGAGCTGTTTTTT. J is TRBJ2-2 and V is TRBV19; D is possibly TRBD1 (6 bases). Germline CDR1 LNHDA, CDR2 SQIVND (reference sequence). V lost 8 bases to trimming and J lost 5 bases, with 9 bases between them. This CDR3 spans 12 amino acids.

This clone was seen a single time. CDR3 sequence (DNA): TGTGCCAGTATGGAGAGAGGCCCGAACACCGGGGAGCTGTTTTTT. As protein: CASMERGPNTGELFF. The chain couples TRBV19 to TRBJ2-2; D is ambiguous. Trimming left V 7 bases short and J 0 bases short, with 12 bases between. The CDR3 sequence is 15 residues long. Germline CDR1 is LNHDA and CDR2 is SQIVND (reference sequence).

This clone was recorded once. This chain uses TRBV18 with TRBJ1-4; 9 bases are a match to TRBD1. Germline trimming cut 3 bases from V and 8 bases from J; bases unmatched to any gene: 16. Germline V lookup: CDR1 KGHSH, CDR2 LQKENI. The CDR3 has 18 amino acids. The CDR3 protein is CASSPSRDRELEGEKLFF. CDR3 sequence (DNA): TGTGCCAGCTCACCCTCCCGGGACAGGGAACTTGAGGGGGAAAAACTGTTTTTT.

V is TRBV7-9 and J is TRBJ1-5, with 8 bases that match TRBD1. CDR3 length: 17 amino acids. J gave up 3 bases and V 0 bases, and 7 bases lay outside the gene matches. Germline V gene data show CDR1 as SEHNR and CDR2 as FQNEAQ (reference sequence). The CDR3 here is CASSLAPTGATNQPQHF. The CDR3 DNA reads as TGTGCCAGCAGCTTAGCCCCGACAGGGGCTACCAATCAGCCCCAGCATTTT.

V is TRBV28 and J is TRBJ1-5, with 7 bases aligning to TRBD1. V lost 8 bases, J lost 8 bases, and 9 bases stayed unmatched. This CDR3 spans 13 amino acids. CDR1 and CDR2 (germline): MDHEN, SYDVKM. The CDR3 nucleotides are TGTGCCAGCGGAAGACAGGGAGCGGAGCCCCAGCATTTT. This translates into CASGRQGAEPQHF. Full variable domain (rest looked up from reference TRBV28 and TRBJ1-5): DVKVTQSSRYLVKRTGEKVFLECVQDMDHENMFWYRQDPGLGLRLIYFSYDVKMKEKGDIPEGYSVSREKKERFSLILESASTNQTSMYLCASGRQGAEPQHFGDGTRLSIL.

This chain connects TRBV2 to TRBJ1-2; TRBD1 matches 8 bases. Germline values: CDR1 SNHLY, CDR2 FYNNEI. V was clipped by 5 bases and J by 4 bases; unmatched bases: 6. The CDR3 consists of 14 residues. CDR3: CASSITTGAYGYTF. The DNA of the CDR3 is TGTGCCAGCAGTATAACGACAGGGGCCTATGGCTACACCTTC.

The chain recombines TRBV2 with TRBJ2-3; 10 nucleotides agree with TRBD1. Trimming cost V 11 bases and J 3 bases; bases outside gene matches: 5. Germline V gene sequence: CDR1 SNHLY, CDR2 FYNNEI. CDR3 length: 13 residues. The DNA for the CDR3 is TGTGCCGACAGGGACAGGGGAACAGATACGCAGTATTTT. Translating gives CADRDRGTDTQYF.

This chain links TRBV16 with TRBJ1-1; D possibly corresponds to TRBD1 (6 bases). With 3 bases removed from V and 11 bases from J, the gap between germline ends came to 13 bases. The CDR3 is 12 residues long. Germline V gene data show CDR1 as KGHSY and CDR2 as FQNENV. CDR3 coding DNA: TGTGCCAGCAGCCACAACAGGGAAGGGGCTTTCTTT. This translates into CASSHNREGAFF.

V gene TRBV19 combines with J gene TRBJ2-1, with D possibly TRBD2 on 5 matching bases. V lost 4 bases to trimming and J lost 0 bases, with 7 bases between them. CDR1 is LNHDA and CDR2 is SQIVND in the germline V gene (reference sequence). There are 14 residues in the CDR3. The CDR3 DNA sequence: TGTGCCAGTAGTAGGGAGAGCTCCTACAATGAGCAGTTCTTC. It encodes CASSRESSYNEQFF.